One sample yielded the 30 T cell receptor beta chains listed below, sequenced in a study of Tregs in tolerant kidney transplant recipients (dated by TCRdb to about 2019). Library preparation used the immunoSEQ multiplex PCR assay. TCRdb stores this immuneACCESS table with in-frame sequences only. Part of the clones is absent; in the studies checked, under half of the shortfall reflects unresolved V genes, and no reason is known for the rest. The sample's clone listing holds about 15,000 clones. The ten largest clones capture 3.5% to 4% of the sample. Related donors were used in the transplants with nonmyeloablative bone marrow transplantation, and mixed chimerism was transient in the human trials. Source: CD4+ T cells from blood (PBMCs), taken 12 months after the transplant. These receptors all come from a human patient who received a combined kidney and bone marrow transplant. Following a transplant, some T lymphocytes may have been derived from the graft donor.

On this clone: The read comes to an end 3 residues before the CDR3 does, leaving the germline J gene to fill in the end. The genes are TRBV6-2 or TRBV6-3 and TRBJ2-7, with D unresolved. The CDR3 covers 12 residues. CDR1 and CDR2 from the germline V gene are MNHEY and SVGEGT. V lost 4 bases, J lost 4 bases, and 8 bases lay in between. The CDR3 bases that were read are TGTGCCAGCAGTTTCACCGGGTACGAG. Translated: CASSFTGYE. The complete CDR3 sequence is CASSFTGYEQYF.

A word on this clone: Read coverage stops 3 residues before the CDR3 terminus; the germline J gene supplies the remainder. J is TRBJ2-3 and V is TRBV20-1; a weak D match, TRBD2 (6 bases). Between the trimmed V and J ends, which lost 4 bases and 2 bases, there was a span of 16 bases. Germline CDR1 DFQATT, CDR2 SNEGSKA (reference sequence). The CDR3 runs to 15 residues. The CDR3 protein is CSANRGLTITDTQYF. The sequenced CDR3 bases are TGCAGTGCTAACCGGGGACTTACTATCACAGATACG.

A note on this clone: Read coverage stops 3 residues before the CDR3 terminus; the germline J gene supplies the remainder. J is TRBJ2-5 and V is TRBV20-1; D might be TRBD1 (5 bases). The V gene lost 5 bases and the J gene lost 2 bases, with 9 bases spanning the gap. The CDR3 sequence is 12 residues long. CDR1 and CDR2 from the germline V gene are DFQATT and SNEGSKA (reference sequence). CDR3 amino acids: CSAPTGQETQYF. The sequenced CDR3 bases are TGCAGTGCTCCTACAGGACAAGAGACC.

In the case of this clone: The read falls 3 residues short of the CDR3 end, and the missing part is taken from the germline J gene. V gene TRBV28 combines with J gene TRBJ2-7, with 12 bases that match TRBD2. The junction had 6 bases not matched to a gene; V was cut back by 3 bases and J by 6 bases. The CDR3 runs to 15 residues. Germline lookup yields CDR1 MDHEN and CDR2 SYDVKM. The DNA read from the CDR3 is TGTGCCAGCAGTTTTGAACTAGCGGGAGGTGGCGAG. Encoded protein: CASSFELAGGGE. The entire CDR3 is CASSFELAGGGEQYF. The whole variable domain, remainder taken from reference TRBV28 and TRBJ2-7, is DVKVTQSSRYLVKRTGEKVFLECVQDMDHENMFWYRQDPGLGLRLIYFSYDVKMKEKGDIPEGYSVSREKKERFSLILESASTNQTSMYLCASSFELAGGGEQYFGPGTRLTVT.

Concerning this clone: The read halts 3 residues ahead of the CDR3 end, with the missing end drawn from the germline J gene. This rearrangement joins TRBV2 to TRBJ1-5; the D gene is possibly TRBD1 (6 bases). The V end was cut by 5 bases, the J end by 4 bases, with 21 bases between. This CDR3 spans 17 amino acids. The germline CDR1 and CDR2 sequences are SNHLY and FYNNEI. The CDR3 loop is CASSITGTPYKNQPQHF. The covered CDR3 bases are TGTGCCAGCAGTATCACCGGGACACCCTACAAAAATCAGCCC.

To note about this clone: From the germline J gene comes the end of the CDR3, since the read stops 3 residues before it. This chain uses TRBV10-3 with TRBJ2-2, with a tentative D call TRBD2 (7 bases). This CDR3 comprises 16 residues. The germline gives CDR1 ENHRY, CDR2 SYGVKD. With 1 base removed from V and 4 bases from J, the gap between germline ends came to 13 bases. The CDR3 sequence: CAISELGLQGTGELFF. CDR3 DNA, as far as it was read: TGTGCCATCAGTGAGTTGGGACTACAGGGCACCGGGGAG.

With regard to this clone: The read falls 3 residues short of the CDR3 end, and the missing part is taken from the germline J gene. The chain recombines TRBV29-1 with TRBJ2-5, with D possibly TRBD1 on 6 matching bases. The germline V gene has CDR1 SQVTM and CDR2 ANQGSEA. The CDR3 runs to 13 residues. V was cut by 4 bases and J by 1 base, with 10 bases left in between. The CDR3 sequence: CSVGRTVQETQYF. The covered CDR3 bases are TGCAGCGTTGGCAGGACAGTCCAAGAGACC.

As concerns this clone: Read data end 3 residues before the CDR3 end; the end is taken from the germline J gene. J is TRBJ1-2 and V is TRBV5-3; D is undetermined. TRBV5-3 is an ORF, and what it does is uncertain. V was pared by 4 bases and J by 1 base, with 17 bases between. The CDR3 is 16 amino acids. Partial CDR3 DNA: TGTGCCAGAAGCCTCCCGGGTATCTTATTTAACTATGGC. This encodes CARSLPGILFNYG. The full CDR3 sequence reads CARSLPGILFNYGYTF.

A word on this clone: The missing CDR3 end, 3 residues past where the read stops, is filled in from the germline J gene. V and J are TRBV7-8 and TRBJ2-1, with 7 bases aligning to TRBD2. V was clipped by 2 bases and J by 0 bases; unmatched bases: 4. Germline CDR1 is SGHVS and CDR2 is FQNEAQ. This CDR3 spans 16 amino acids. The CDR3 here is CASSLRLADSYNEQFF. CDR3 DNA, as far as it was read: TGTGCCAGCAGCTTACGGCTAGCGGACTCCTACAATGAG.

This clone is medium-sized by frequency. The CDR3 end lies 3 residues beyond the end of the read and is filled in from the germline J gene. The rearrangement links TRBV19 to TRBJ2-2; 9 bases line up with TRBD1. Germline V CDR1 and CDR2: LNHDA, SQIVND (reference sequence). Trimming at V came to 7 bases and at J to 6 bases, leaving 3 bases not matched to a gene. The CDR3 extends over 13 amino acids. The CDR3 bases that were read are TGTGCCAGTACTGACAGGGGGGCCGGGGAG. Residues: CASTDRGAGE. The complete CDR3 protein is CASTDRGAGELFF.

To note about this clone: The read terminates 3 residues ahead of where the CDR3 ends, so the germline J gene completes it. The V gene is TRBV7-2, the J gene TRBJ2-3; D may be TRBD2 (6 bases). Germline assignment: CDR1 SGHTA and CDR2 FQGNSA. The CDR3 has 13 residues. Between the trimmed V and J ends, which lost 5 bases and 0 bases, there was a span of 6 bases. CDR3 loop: CASSSGSTDTQYF. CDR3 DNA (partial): TGTGCCAGCAGCAGCGGGAGCACAGATACG.

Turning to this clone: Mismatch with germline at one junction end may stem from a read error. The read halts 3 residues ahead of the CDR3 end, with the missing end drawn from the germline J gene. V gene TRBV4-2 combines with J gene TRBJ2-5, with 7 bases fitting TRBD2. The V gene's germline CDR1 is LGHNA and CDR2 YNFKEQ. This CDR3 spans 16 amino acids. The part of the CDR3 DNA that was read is TGCGCCAGCAGCCAAGATAGGGGAGGGCGAGGGGAGACC. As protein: CASSQDRGGRGET. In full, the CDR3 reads CASSQDRGGRGETQYF.

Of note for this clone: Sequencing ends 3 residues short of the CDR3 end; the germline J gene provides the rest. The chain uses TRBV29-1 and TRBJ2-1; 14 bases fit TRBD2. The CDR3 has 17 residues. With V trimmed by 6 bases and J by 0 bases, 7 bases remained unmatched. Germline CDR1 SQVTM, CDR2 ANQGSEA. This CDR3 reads CSVWTSGRQSSYNEQFF. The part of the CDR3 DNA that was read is TGCAGCGTCTGGACTAGCGGGAGGCAGAGCTCCTACAATGAG.

Partial CDR3 DNA: TGTGCCAGCAGATCCCAAGCGGGACCCTACGAG. This gives the protein CASRSQAGPYE. The CDR3 in its entirety is CASRSQAGPYEQYF. The rearrangement uses TRBV5-5 and TRBJ2-7; TRBD2 matches 7 bases. The CDR3 end is not reached by the read, which stops 3 residues before it; the germline J gene fills it in. After removal of 5 bases from V and 2 bases from J, the junction contained 7 bases not matched to a gene. Per germline, CDR1 SGHKS and CDR2 YYEKEE (reference sequence). CDR3 length: 14 residues.

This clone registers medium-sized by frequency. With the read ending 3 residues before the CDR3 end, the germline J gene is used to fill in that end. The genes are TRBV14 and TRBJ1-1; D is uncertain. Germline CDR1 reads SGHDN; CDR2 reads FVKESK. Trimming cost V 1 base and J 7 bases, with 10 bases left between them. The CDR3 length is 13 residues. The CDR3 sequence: CASSQGRFGEAFF. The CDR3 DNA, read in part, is TGTGCCAGCAGCCAAGGCAGGTTCGGTGAA. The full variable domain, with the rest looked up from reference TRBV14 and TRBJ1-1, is EAGVTQFPSHSVIEKGQTVTLRCDPISGHDNLYWYRRVMGKEIKFLLHFVKESKQDESGMPNNRFLAERTGGTYSTLKVQPAELEDSGVYFCASSQGRFGEAFFGQGTRLTVV.

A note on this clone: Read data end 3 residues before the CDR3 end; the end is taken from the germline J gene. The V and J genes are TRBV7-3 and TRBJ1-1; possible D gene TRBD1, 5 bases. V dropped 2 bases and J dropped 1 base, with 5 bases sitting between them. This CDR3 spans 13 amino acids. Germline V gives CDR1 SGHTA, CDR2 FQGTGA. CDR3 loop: CASSLQGNTEAFF. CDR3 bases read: TGTGCCAGCAGCTTACAGGGGAACACTGAA.

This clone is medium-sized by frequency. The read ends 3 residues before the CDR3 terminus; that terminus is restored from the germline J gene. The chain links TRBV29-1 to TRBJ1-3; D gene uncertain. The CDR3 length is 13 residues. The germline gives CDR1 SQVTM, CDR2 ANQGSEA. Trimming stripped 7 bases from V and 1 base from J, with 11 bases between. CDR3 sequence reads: CSASIGSGNTIYF. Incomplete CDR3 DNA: TGCAGCGCCAGTATAGGGTCTGGAAACACC. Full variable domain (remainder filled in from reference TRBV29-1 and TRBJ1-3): SAVISQKPSRDICQRGTSLTIQCQVDSQVTMMFWYRQQPGQSLTLIATANQGSEATYESGFVIDKFPISRPNLTFSTLTVSNMSPEDSSIYLCSASIGSGNTIYFGEGSWLTVV.

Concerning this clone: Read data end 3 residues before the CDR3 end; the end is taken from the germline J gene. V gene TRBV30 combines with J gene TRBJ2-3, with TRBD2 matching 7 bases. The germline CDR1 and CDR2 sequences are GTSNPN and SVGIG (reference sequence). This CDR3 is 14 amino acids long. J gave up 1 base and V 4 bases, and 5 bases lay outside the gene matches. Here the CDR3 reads CAWTVGGGTDTQYF. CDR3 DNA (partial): TGTGCCTGGACCGTGGGAGGGGGCACAGATACG.

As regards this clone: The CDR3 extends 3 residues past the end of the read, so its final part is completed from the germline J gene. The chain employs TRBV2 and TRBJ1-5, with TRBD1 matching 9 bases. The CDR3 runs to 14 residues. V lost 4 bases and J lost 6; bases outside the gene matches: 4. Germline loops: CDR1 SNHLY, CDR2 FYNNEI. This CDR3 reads CASSVTGGLQPQHF. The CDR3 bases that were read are TGTGCCAGCAGTGTAACAGGGGGCCTTCAGCCC.

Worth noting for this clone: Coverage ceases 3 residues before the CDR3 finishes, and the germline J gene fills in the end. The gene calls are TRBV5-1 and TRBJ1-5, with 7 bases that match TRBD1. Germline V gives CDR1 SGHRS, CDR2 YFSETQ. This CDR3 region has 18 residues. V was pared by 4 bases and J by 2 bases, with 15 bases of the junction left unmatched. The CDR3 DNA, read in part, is TGCGCCAGCAGCCTCCAGCCAGGGGGATCTGTTGGCAATCAGCCC. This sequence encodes CASSLQPGGSVGNQP. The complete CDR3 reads CASSLQPGGSVGNQPQHF.

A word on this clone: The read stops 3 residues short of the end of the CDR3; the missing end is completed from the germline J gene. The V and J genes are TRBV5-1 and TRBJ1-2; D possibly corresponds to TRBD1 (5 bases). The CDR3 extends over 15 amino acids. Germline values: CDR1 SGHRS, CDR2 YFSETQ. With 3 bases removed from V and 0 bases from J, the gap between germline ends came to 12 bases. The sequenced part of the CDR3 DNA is TGCGCCAGCAGCTCTACGACAGCTACTAACTATGGC. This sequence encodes CASSSTTATNYG. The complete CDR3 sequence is CASSSTTATNYGYTF.

The covered CDR3 bases are TGTGCCATCAGCGATTGGACTAGCGAGAGCTACAATGAG. Protein product: CAISDWTSESYNE. The CDR3 as a whole reads CAISDWTSESYNEQFF. This chain joins TRBV10-3 and TRBJ2-1, with 9 bases aligning to TRBD2. Read coverage stops 3 residues before the CDR3 terminus; the germline J gene supplies the remainder. The CDR3 consists of 16 residues. Per the germline V gene, CDR1 is ENHRY and CDR2 is SYGVKD. The J segment lost 3 bases and the V segment lost 6 bases, leaving 9 bases of the junction unmatched.

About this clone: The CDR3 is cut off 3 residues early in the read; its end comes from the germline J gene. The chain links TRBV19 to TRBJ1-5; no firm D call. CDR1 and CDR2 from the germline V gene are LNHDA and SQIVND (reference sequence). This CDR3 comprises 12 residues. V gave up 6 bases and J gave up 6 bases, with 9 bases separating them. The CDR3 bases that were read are TGTGCCAGTAGCCCCGGTTTTCAGCCC. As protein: CASSPGFQP. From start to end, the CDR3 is CASSPGFQPQHF.

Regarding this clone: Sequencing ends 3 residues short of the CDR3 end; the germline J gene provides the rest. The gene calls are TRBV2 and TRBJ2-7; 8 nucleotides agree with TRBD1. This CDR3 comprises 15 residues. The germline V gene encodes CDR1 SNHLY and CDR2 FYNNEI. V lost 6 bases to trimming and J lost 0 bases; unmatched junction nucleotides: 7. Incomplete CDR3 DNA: TGTGCCAGCAGGTTGACAGGGGTCTCCTCCTACGAG. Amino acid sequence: CASRLTGVSSYE. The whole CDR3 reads CASRLTGVSSYEQYF.

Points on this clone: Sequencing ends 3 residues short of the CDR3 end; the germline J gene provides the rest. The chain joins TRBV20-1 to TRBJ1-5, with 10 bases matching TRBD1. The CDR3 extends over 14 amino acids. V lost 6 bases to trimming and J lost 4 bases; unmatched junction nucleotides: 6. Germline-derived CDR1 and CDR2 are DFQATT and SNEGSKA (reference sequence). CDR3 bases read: TGCAGTGCAGGGGACAGGGGAAGGAATCAGCCC. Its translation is CSAGDRGRNQP. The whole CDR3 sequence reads CSAGDRGRNQPQHF.

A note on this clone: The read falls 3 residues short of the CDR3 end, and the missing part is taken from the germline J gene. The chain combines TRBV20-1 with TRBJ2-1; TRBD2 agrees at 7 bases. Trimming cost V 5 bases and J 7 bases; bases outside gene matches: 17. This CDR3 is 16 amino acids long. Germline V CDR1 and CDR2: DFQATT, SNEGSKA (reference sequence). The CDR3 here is CSASIWGERGDNEQFF. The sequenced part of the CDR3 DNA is TGCAGTGCTTCGATCTGGGGAGAGCGGGGAGATAATGAG.

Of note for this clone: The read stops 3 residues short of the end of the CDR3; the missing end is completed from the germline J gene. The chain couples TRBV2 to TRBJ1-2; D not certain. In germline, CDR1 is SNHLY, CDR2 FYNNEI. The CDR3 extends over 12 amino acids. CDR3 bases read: TGTGCCAGCATAGCGGGTCGGGTCGGC. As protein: CASIAGRVG. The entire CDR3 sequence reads CASIAGRVGYTF.

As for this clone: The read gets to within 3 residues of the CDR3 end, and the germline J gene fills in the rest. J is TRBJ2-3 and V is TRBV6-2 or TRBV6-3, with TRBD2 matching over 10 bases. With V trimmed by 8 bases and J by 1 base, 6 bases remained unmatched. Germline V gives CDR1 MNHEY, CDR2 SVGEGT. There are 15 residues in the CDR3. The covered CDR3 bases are TGTGCCAGCCGGGAGAGCGGGAGGGGCACAGATACG. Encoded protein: CASRESGRGTDT. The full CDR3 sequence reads CASRESGRGTDTQYF.

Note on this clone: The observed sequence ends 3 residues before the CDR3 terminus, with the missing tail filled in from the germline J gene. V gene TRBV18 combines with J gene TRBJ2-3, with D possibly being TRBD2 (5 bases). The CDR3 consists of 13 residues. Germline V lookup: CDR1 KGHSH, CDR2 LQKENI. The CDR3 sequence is CASSPPSSVAQYF. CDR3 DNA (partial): TGTGCCAGCTCACCACCGAGTAGCGTGGCG.

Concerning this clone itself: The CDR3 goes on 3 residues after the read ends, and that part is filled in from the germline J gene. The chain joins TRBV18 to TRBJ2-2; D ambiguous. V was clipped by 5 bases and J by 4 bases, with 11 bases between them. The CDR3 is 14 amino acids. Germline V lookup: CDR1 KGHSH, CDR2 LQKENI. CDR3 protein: CASSTRGSTGELFF. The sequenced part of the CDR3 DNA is TGTGCCAGCTCAACCCGCGGAAGCACCGGGGAG.